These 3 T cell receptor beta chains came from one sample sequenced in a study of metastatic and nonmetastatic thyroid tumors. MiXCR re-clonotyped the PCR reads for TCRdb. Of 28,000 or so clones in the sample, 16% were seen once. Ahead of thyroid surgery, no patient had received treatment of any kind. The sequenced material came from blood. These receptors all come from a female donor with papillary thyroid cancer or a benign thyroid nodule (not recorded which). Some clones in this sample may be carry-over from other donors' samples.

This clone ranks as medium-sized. DNA for the CDR3: TGTGCCAGCAGTTTGCAGACTAGCTCCTACGAGCAGTACTTC. As protein: CASSLQTSSYEQYF. The chain joins TRBV12-3 or TRBV12-4 to TRBJ2-7, with D possibly matching TRBD2 (6 bases). With 3 bases removed from V and 0 bases from J, the gap between germline ends came to 9 bases. The CDR3 has 14 amino acids.

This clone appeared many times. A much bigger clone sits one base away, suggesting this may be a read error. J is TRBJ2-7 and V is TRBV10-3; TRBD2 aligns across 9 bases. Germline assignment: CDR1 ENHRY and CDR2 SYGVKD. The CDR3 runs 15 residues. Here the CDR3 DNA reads TGTGCCATCAGTGAACATAGCGGGAGTTCCTACGAGCGGTACTTC. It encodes CAISEHSGSSYERYF.

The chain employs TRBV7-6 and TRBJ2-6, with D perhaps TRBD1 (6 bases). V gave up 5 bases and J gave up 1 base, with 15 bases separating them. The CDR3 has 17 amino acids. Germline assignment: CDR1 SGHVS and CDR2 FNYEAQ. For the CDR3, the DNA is TGTGCCAGCAGCCCGAGGACAGTTGTTTCTGGGGCCAACGTCCTGACTTTC. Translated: CASSPRTVVSGANVLTF.